This TCR beta chain came from a study of early T cells in non-severe SARS-CoV-2 infection. This CDR3 has 15 residues. Germline CDR1 LGHDT, CDR2 YNNKEL (reference sequence). V was pared by 4 bases and J by 8 bases, with 8 bases of the junction left unmatched. Unique molecular identifiers were added to individual cDNA molecules. TCRdb re-called the 5' RACE reads through MiXCR, storing one row per CDR3 protein. Here the sample spans tens of thousands of distinct CDR3 sequences, roughly 13% being singletons. This receptor was obtained from an adult who was a healthcare worker with PCR-confirmed SARS-CoV-2 infection or an uninfected control (not recorded which). Sequencing was performed on whole blood. The V gene is TRBV3-1, the J gene TRBJ2-1; TRBD1 matches 10 bases. DNA of the CDR3: TGTGCCAGCAGCCCCGGGACAGGGGCTGTGGATGAGCAGTTCTTC. Translated, it gives CASSPGTGAVDEQFF.